This TCR beta chain was recorded in a study of CXCR3-negative and CXCR3-positive naive CD8 T cells. Findings and caveats of the study: In naive cells, CXCR3-negative and CXCR3-positive subsets had similar TRBV-TRBJ usage; memory cells differed. Against CXCR3-negative naive cells, CXCR3-positive naive cells showed more hydrophobic TRB CDR3s. Diversity proved comparably high across both naive subsets and much lower in memory CD8+ cells.

5' RACE that incorporated UMI labels was used to prepare the TRB cDNA libraries. TCRdb reprocessed the 5' RACE reads, with one entry per CDR3 protein and no DNA. The sample is made up of around 160,000 distinct CDR3 sequences, and the top ten hold around 0.28% of it. The CDR3 loop spans 14 amino acids. Per the germline V gene, CDR1 is SGDLS and CDR2 is YYNGEE. As regards this clonotype: The target antigen is unknown.

CD45RO-CCR7+CD27+CD95- was the phenotype of naive CD8+ T cells. The rearrangement joins TRBV9 to TRBJ2-7; the TCRdb D gene call, TRBD2, has no DNA to confirm it. The sequencing sample was made of naive CXCR3+ CD8+ T cells from blood. Specified subset: CD45RO-CCR7+CD27+CD95- naive CD8+ T cells expressing CXCR3 (TNR3+). The clonotype originates from a human donor in good health. Some clones in this sample may be carry-over from other donors' samples. The CDR3 protein is CASSVLDRPGEQYF.